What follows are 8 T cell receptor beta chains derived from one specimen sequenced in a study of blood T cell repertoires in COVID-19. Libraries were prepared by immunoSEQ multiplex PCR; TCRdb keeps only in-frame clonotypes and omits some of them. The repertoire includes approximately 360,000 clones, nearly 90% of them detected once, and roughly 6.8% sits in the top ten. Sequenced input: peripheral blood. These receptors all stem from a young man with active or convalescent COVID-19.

CDR3 nucleotides: TGTGCCACCAGTGATCCACAGGGGCCCGGGGATGAGCAGTTCTTC. This codes for CATSDPQGPGDEQFF. V gene TRBV24-1 combines with J gene TRBJ2-1; TRBD1 matches 7 bases. CDR3 length: 15 amino acids. J was trimmed by 8 bases and V by 3 bases; bases with no gene match: 9. Germline V lookup: CDR1 KGHDR, CDR2 SFDVKD.

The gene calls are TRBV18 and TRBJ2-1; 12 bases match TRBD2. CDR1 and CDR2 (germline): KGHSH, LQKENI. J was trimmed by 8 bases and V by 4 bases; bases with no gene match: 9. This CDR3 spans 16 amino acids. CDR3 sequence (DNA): TGTGCCAGCTCACGGTGGGCTAGCGGGAGGGCCGATGAGCAGTTCTTC. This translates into CASSRWASGRADEQFF. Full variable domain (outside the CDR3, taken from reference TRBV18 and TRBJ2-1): NAGVMQNPRHLVRRRGQEARLRCSPMKGHSHVYWYRQLPEEGLKFMVYLQKENIIDESGMPKERFSAEFPKEGPSILRIQQVVRGDSAAYFCASSRWASGRADEQFFGPGTRLTVL.

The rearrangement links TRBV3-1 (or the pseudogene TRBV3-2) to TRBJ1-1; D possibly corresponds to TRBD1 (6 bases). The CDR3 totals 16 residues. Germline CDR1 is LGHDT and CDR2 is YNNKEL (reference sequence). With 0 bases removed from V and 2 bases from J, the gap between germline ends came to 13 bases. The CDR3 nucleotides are TGTGCCAGCAGCCAAGAACAGGGTGATTACAACACTGAAGCTTTCTTT. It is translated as CASSQEQGDYNTEAFF.

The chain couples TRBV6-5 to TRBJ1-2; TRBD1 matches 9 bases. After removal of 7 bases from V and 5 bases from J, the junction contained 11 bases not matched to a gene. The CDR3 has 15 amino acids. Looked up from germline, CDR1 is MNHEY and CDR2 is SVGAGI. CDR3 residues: CASIEKGTGKYGYTF. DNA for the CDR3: TGTGCCAGCATCGAAAAGGGGACAGGGAAATATGGCTACACCTTC.

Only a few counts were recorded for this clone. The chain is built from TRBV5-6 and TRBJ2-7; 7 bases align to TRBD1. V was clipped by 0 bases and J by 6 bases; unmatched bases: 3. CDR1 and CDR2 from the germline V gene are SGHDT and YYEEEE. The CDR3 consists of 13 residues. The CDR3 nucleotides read TGTGCCAGCAGCTTGGAGGGGGCTCGCGAGCAGTACTTC. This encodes CASSLEGAREQYF.

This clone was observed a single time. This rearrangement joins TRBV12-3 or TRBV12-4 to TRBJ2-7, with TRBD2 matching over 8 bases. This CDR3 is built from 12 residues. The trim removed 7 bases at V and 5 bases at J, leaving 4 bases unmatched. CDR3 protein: CASKEAGDEQYF. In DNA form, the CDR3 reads TGTGCCAGCAAAGAAGCGGGGGACGAGCAGTACTTC.

CDR3 in DNA: TGTGCCAGCAGCCAAGATCTCAGGAACTATGGCTACACCTTC. Protein product: CASSQDLRNYGYTF. The chain uses TRBV4-2 and TRBJ1-2; D is uncertain. The V and J ends lost 0 bases and 2 bases respectively, with 7 bases between them. This CDR3 is built from 14 residues. Germline CDR1 LGHNA, CDR2 YNFKEQ.

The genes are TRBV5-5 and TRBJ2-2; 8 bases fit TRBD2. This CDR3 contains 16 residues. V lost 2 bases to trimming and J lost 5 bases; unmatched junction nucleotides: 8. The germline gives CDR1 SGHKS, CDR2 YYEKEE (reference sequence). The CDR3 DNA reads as TGTGCCAGCAGCTTCACTAGCGGCCCTCTAACCGGGGAGCTGTTTTTT. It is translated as CASSFTSGPLTGELFF.